A selection of T cell receptor beta chains follows, all from one sample in a study of blood T cell repertoires in COVID-19. The protocol was immunoSEQ multiplex PCR, while the TCRdb copy is restricted to in-frame clones and leaves out a portion. The data contain some 180,000 clones, around 80% of them seen just once; the ten biggest clones take up roughly 14%. Source material: peripheral blood. The receptors were gathered from a middle-aged man who had recovered from COVID-19. Each CDR3 is given with its conserved first and last residue. D genes are given only for firm matches. Size is omitted from some rows. Given values are once, few, many or a class for expanded clones.

abundance	d_gene	v_gene	j_gene	CDR3nt	CDR3aa
.	TRBD2	TRBV19	TRBJ2-1	TGTGCCAGTAGTAGGCGGGAGGGCCGGGACAATGAGCAGTTCTTC	CASSRREGRDNEQFF
.	.	TRBV7-2	TRBJ1-2	TGTGCCAGCAGCTTAGAGTCGGCCGGGGGTCATGGCTACACCTTC	CASSLESAGGHGYTF
.	TRBD1	TRBV28	TRBJ1-6	TGTGCCAGCAGTCGAGAGACAGGGTCAACTAATTCACCCCTCCACTTT	CASSRETGSTNSPLHF
many	.	TRBV7-3	TRBJ2-2	TGTGCCAGCAGCTTTGGTAGCGGCGGGGAGCTGTTTTTT	CASSFGSGGELFF
.	.	TRBV3-1/TRBV3-2	TRBJ2-7	TGTGCCAGCAGCCAAGTCAGGGGCTACGAGCAGTACTTC	CASSQVRGYEQYF
.	TRBD1	TRBV10-3	TRBJ1-3	TGTGCCATCAGTGAGGCGGGACAGTTCTCTGGAAACACCATATATTTT	CAISEAGQFSGNTIYF
.	.	TRBV24-1	TRBJ1-5	TGTGCCACCAGTGACCGAGTCGCTCGACCCCAGCATTTT	CATSDRVARPQHF
.	TRBD1	TRBV28	TRBJ2-7	TGTGCCAGCAGTTTGGTTTTAAGGGGCGGGACAGGGGTTCGTCGAGAGCAGTACTTC	CASSLVLRGGTGVRREQYF
few	TRBD1	TRBV2	TRBJ2-7	TGTGCCGGCGGGACAGGGACCTACGAGCAGTACTTC	CAGGTGTYEQYF
.	.	TRBV19	TRBJ1-1	TGTGCCAGCATTCGCAGGGAGAACACTGAAGCTTTCTTT	CASIRRENTEAFF
.	.	TRBV7-9	TRBJ1-2	TGTGCCAGCAGCTTTAATAACTATGGCTACACCTTC	CASSFNNYGYTF
.	.	TRBV10-3	TRBJ1-1	TGTGCCATCAGTGAAGGGCTAAAGGGTAGGGGCCACACTGAAGCTTTCTTT	CAISEGLKGRGHTEAFF
.	TRBD1	TRBV19	TRBJ2-7	TGTGCCAGTAGTAGGGATAGGGCAGGGGGCGTATACGAGCAGTACTTC	CASSRDRAGGVYEQYF
.	.	TRBV5-8	TRBJ2-2	TGTGCCAGCAGCGTAGGACAGCTGTACGGGGAGCTGTTTTTT	CASSVGQLYGELFF
.	.	TRBV2	TRBJ2-7	TGTGCCAGCGGAACCGGGACTCTCTCCTACGAGCAGTACTTC	CASGTGTLSYEQYF
.	.	TRBV10-3	TRBJ1-2	TGTGCCATCAGTGAGTCATGGCCGGGAACATCCACGTCTGACTATGGCTACACCTTC	CAISESWPGTSTSDYGYTF
.	TRBD1	TRBV19	TRBJ2-7	TGTGCCAGTAGTACCCGCGGACAGGCGACCTACGAGCAGTACTTC	CASSTRGQATYEQYF
.	.	TRBV3-1/TRBV3-2	TRBJ2-1	TGTGCCAGCAGCCAAGCTTTCCATGAGCAGTTCTTC	CASSQAFHEQFF
.	TRBD2	TRBV7-7	TRBJ2-7	TGTGCCAGCAGCTGGGGACTAGCGGAGAACTACGAGCAGTACTTC	CASSWGLAENYEQYF
.	TRBD2	TRBV19	TRBJ2-5	TGTGCCAGTAGTATTATCGGACTAGCGGGAGAAGAGACCCAGTACTTC	CASSIIGLAGEETQYF
.	.	TRBV28	TRBJ2-7	TGTGCCAGCAAAATACCCGGCGGTGACGAGCAGTACTTC	CASKIPGGDEQYF
.	.	TRBV27	TRBJ1-5	TGTGCCAGCAGTTTGGGGTGGGGGGATCAGCCCCAGCATTTT	CASSLGWGDQPQHF
.	.	TRBV5-6	TRBJ2-3	TGTGCCAGCAGCTCAAGAAGACTACCAGGAGATACGCAGTATTTT	CASSSRRLPGDTQYF
.	TRBD2	TRBV27	TRBJ2-1	TGTGCCACCCGACTAGCGGGATTATACAATGAGCAGTTCTTC	CATRLAGLYNEQFF
few	.	TRBV19	TRBJ2-3	TGTGCCAGTAGTATAAGCGGAAGCACAGATACGCAGTATTTT	CASSISGSTDTQYF